This entry describes one T cell receptor beta chain. Healthy individuals who donated bone marrow served as the donors. V gave up 6 bases and J gave up 1 base; unmatched junction bases: 6. This CDR3 is built from 15 residues. The germline gives CDR1 SQVTM, CDR2 ANQGSEA. The sample comes from a study of cytomegalovirus exposure and HLA in healthy donors. PCR amplification relied on 60 Vbeta primers (plus 13 Jbeta primers). Here immunoSEQ multiplex PCR was the method, and the copy in TCRdb shows in-frame clones only, minus some. The repertoire has 94,000 or so clones, 60% to 80% of them found once; the top ten carry approximately 7.8%.

The chain uses TRBV29-1 and TRBJ2-6; 7 positions match TRBD1. The sample was PBMCs. The receptor was derived from a man in his 60s in good health and CMV-seronegative. Written as DNA, the CDR3 is TGCAGCGTCGGGACAGCGCAATCTGGGGCCAACGTCCTGACTTTC. It yields the protein CSVGTAQSGANVLTF.